This paragraph reports one T cell receptor beta chain. The target antigen is unknown. The CDR3 length is 16 residues. Germline CDR1 and CDR2: SGHRS and YFSETQ. With V trimmed by 2 bases and J by 5 bases, 7 bases remained unmatched. This sample is drawn from a study of blood T cells in healthy people across ages. Points from the study as a whole: Unsorted PBMCs blocked a conclusive comparison of naive and antigen-experienced cells.

The second PCR ran about 6 to 11 cycles with a sample-barcoded 5' primer and J-beta primers. Each CDR3 protein is one row after TCRdb ran MiXCR on the 5' RACE reads. The table has about 1 million distinct CDR3 sequences, about 25% seen once. The same data also contributed to another study, on T cells of mothers and their children.

Sequenced input: blood. The chain links TRBV5-1 to TRBJ2-5; 12 bases line up with TRBD2. The sequence derives from a girl aged 2-10 years in good health. The CDR3 region is CASSFLLAGGPETQYF. The CDR3 DNA reads as TGCGCCAGCAGCTTTCTCCTAGCGGGGGGGCCGGAGACCCAGTACTTC.